These T cell receptor beta chains were read from a single sample in a study of PD-1 blockade in classical Hodgkin lymphoma. Only in-frame clones appear in the TCRdb table, and some are missing; sequencing was by immunoSEQ multiplex PCR. Of approximately 29,000 clones listed, approximately 79% are singletons. Sequenced material: CD4+ T cells from blood, taken before the fourth cycle of nivolumab. These receptors were collected from a human donor with classical Hodgkin lymphoma. The CDR3 runs from the conserved cysteine through the conserved F or W. D genes are given only for firm matches. Some rows mark clone size as missing; the rest say once, few, many or name a class of expanded clone.

j_gene	v_gene	d_gene	abundance	CDR3aa	CDR3nt
TRBJ1-1	TRBV6-5	-	-	CASSPHGGNTEAFF	TGTGCCAGCAGCCCCCACGGCGGGAACACTGAAGCTTTCTTT
TRBJ2-2	TRBV27	-	-	CASSSRKPWFASANTGELFF	TGTGCCAGCAGTTCCCGGAAGCCGTGGTTCGCCTCCGCGAACACCGGGGAGCTGTTTTTT
TRBJ2-1	TRBV6-5	TRBD1	few	CASKDRDHEQFF	TGTGCCAGTAAGGACAGGGATCATGAGCAGTTCTTC
TRBJ1-4	TRBV5-1	-	-	CASSLAEFAGPNEKLFF	TGCGCCAGCAGCTTGGCCGAATTCGCAGGCCCAAATGAAAAACTGTTTTTT
TRBJ2-1	TRBV10-3	-	-	CAISESLIMRARSNEQFF	TGTGCCATCAGTGAGTCGCTTATCATGCGGGCGCGCAGCAATGAGCAGTTCTTC
TRBJ2-7	TRBV18	-	-	CASSPPASYEQYF	TGTGCCAGCTCACCACCTGCTTCATACGAGCAGTACTTC
TRBJ2-5	TRBV5-4	-	-	CASSLDGLRETQYF	TGTGCCAGCAGCTTGGACGGGTTGCGCGAGACCCAGTACTTC
TRBJ2-3	TRBV19	-	-	CASSMAVTDTQYF	TGTGCCAGTAGTATGGCTGTCACAGATACGCAGTATTTT
TRBJ2-5	TRBV2	-	-	CASLPIPPQETQYF	TGTGCCAGCCTACCGATACCACCTCAAGAGACCCAGTACTTC
TRBJ2-1	TRBV5-1	-	-	CASSLDPLNEQFF	TGCGCCAGCAGCTTGGACCCCCTGAATGAGCAGTTCTTC
TRBJ1-5	TRBV18	-	-	CASSTSGGNQPQHF	TGTGCCAGCTCAACGTCGGGCGGGAATCAGCCCCAGCATTTT
TRBJ2-3	TRBV30	TRBD2	-	CAWRLAGVSDTQYF	TGTGCCTGGAGACTAGCGGGAGTCTCAGATACGCAGTATTTT
TRBJ2-3	TRBV25-1	-	-	CASSGGITDTQYF	TGTGCCAGCAGTGGAGGCATCACAGATACGCAGTATTTT
TRBJ1-1	TRBV19	-	-	CASSPSPGGEAFF	TGTGCCAGTAGCCCGTCCCCTGGTGGGGAAGCTTTCTTT
TRBJ2-7	TRBV16	-	-	CASQIQASYEQYF	TGTGCCAGCCAGATACAGGCCTCCTACGAGCAGTACTTC
TRBJ2-7	TRBV27	-	-	CASRRVSYRAYEQYF	TGTGCCAGCAGGAGGGTCTCCTATAGGGCCTACGAGCAGTACTTC
TRBJ2-1	TRBV19	TRBD1	-	CASSILWDRANNEQFF	TGTGCCAGTAGTATTTTATGGGACAGGGCAAACAATGAGCAGTTCTTC
TRBJ2-7	TRBV30	TRBD1	-	CAFTRGPYEQYF	TGTGCTTTTACTAGGGGGCCCTACGAGCAGTACTTC
TRBJ2-2	TRBV6-5	TRBD1	-	CATSQGDTGELFF	TGTGCCACTTCGCAGGGGGACACCGGGGAGCTGTTTTTT
TRBJ1-5	TRBV19	-	-	CASSPSLGQPQHF	TGTGCCAGTAGTCCTAGCCTTGGTCAGCCCCAGCATTTT
TRBJ2-2	TRBV6-1	-	-	CASSDPGRPTNTGELFF	TGTGCCAGCAGTGACCCGGGACGCCCAACGAACACCGGGGAGCTGTTTTTT
TRBJ2-6	TRBV18	-	once	CASSLRVAGANVLTF	TGTGCCAGCTCACTCAGGGTAGCCGGGGCCAACGTCCTGACTTTC
TRBJ1-4	TRBV5-1	-	-	CASSLEENREKLFF	TGCGCCAGCAGCTTGGAGGAGAATCGCGAAAAACTGTTTTTT
TRBJ2-2	TRBV7-2	TRBD2	few	CASSLATRRLAGELFF	TGTGCCAGCAGCTTAGCCACCAGGCGACTTGCGGGAGAGTTGTTTTTT
TRBJ1-2	TRBV29-1	-	few	CSVEIDGYTF	TGCAGCGTTGAGATAGACGGCTACACCTTC
TRBJ1-6	TRBV7-8	-	-	CASSQGSGDSNNSPLHF	TGTGCCAGCAGCCAAGGTAGTGGTGACAGTAATAATTCACCCCTCCACTTT
TRBJ1-5	TRBV2	-	few	CASSETRRQPQHF	TGTGCCAGCAGTGAGACCCGGAGGCAGCCCCAGCATTTT
TRBJ1-2	TRBV6-5	-	-	CASSYSRDFYGYTF	TGTGCCAGCAGTTACTCGCGGGACTTCTATGGCTACACCTTC
TRBJ2-3	TRBV7-2	-	once	CASTPVRGTDTQYF	TGTGCCAGCACTCCGGTTCGGGGCACAGATACGCAGTATTTT
TRBJ1-1	TRBV6-5	TRBD1	-	CASNDRGTEAFF	TGTGCCAGCAATGACAGGGGAACTGAAGCTTTCTTT
TRBJ2-1	TRBV10-3	TRBD2	-	CAISSAGGLLDGNEQFF	TGTGCCATCTCCTCTGCGGGGGGCCTCCTTGATGGTAATGAGCAGTTCTTC
TRBJ1-2	TRBV6-5	-	-	CASSPSANYGYTF	TGTGCCAGCAGTCCGTCCGCTAACTATGGCTACACCTTC
TRBJ2-7	TRBV28	-	-	CASSLADLADEQYF	TGTGCCAGCAGTTTAGCTGACTTGGCCGACGAGCAGTACTTC
TRBJ1-5	TRBV18	-	few	CASSRGELNNQPQHF	TGTGCCAGCTCACGGGGGGAACTCAACAATCAGCCCCAGCATTTT
TRBJ2-5	TRBV18	-	-	CASSPQTKETQYF	TGTGCCAGCTCACCACAGACTAAAGAGACCCAGTACTTC
TRBJ2-3	TRBV19	-	-	CASRKLITDTQYF	TGTGCCAGTAGAAAGTTGATCACAGATACGCAGTATTTT
TRBJ1-1	TRBV25-1	-	few	CASSGDSRTLNTEAFF	TGTGCCAGCAGTGGAGACTCTAGGACCCTGAACACTGAAGCTTTCTTT
TRBJ2-1	TRBV7-6	TRBD2	-	CASSLNSGSAYNEQFF	TGTGCCAGCAGCCTCAATAGCGGGAGTGCCTACAATGAGCAGTTCTTC
TRBJ2-7	TRBV7-9	TRBD1	-	CASSSNRGRYEQYF	TGTGCCAGCAGCTCCAACAGGGGCCGATACGAGCAGTACTTC